The 4 T cell receptor beta chains below were found in one sample sequenced in a study of cytomegalovirus exposure and HLA in healthy donors. The assay was immunoSEQ multiplex PCR, and TCRdb's table has in-frame clones only and misses some. The sample consists of 150,000 to 200,000 clones, 86% of them appearing once. The source material was PBMCs. The receptors stem from a woman aged 18 to 35 in good health and CMV-seronegative.

This chain links TRBV5-6 with TRBJ1-3; no firm D call. The CDR3 is 14 amino acids. Between the trimmed V and J ends, which lost 4 bases and 0 bases, there was a span of 8 bases. Germline V gene lookup returns CDR1 SGHDT and CDR2 YYEEEE. The CDR3 DNA follows: TGTGCCAGCAGCCCACTAAGCTCTGGAAACACCATATATTTT. Translating gives CASSPLSSGNTIYF.

This chain links TRBV6-6 with TRBJ2-7; the D is unclear. The CDR3 covers 13 residues. Germline values: CDR1 MNHNY, CDR2 SVGAGI (reference sequence). V dropped 2 bases and J dropped 9 bases, with 14 bases sitting between them. CDR3 DNA: TGTGCCAGCAGTTACGCCAAGGAGAATGGGCAGTACTTC. This encodes CASSYAKENGQYF.

The CDR3 sequence is CASSERRDSLYGYTF. The CDR3 nucleotides read TGTGCCAGCAGTGAACGGAGGGACAGTCTCTATGGCTACACCTTC. The V call is TRBV2, the J call TRBJ1-2; 7 positions match TRBD1. J was trimmed by 4 bases and V by 2 bases; bases with no gene match: 7. The length of the CDR3 is 15 residues. The germline gives CDR1 SNHLY, CDR2 FYNNEI.

V usage is TRBV19 and J usage is TRBJ2-7; 7 nucleotides line up with TRBD1. This CDR3 has 13 residues. J lost 0 bases, V lost 6 bases, and 2 bases had no gene match. The germline V gene has CDR1 LNHDA and CDR2 SQIVND (reference sequence). The CDR3 reads CASRDRTSYEQYF. The DNA for the CDR3 is TGTGCCAGTAGGGACAGGACCTCCTACGAGCAGTACTTC.